The 8 T cell receptor beta chains listed next were all sequenced from one sample in a study of T cell responses to AZD1222 COVID-19 vaccine. Method: immunoSEQ multiplex PCR; TCRdb's copy keeps in-frame clones and lacks some. The repertoire includes around 60,000 clones, around 90% of them detected once, and around 5.2% sits in the top ten. The sample here was peripheral blood, taken on day 0 of AZD1222 vaccination. The source of these receptors is an adult in good health.

This chain joins TRBV19 and TRBJ1-3, with D uncertain. This CDR3 contains 15 residues. Germline-derived CDR1 and CDR2 are LNHDA and SQIVND (reference sequence). V dropped 6 bases and J dropped 0 bases, with 12 bases sitting between them. The CDR3 spells CASSRLGVSGNTIYF. The CDR3 DNA reads TGTGCCAGTAGCCGACTCGGGGTCTCTGGAAACACCATATATTTT.

The chain links TRBV4-1 to TRBJ1-2; the D is unclear. The germline V gene encodes CDR1 MGHRA and CDR2 YSYEKL. V was pared by 4 bases and J by 2 bases, with 11 bases between. The CDR3 sequence is 14 residues long. The CDR3 spells CASSPQDGNYGYTF. Written as DNA, the CDR3 is TGCGCCAGCAGCCCCCAGGACGGGAACTATGGCTACACCTTC.

The chain employs TRBV16 and TRBJ1-6, with D tentatively TRBD1 (5 bases). CDR1 KGHSY and CDR2 FQNENV come from the germline V gene. V was pared by 6 bases and J by 7 bases, with 16 bases between. CDR3 length: 15 residues. CDR3 region: CASSQSGQGNSPLHF. CDR3 coding DNA: TGTGCCAGCAGTCAAAGCGGCCAGGGAAATTCACCCCTCCACTTT.

The chain links TRBV5-1 to TRBJ2-5; either TRBD1 or TRBD2 may fit D (5 bases each). Germline loops: CDR1 SGHRS, CDR2 YFSETQ. The CDR3 runs to 14 residues. Trimming removed 3 bases from V and 7 bases from J, with 16 bases in between. CDR3 protein: CASSSGAAQVTQYF. As DNA, the CDR3 is TGCGCCAGCAGCTCCGGGGCAGCGCAGGTGACCCAGTACTTC.

The CDR3 nucleotides are TGTGCCAGCAGTGAAAGGATTACCTCAGAGCAGTACTTC. It translates to CASSERITSEQYF. This chain joins TRBV6-1 and TRBJ2-7; D ambiguous. There are 13 residues in the CDR3. CDR1 and CDR2 (germline): MNHNS, SASEGT. With 2 bases removed from V and 7 bases from J, the gap between germline ends came to 12 bases.

This chain uses TRBV6-5 with TRBJ1-3; D call uncertain. This CDR3 comprises 15 residues. Per germline, CDR1 MNHEY and CDR2 SVGAGI. Trimming removed 6 bases from V and 7 bases from J, with 19 bases in between. CDR3 DNA: TGTGCCAGCAGGCCATTCGAGGAATCAGTTAACACCATATATTTT. Translated, it gives CASRPFEESVNTIYF.

V usage is TRBV7-3 and J usage is TRBJ2-3, with D possibly being TRBD1 (6 bases). The CDR3 extends over 15 amino acids. V lost 2 bases and J 6 bases, leaving 15 bases between the germline ends. Germline V gene lookup returns CDR1 SGHTA and CDR2 FQGTGA. This CDR3 reads CASSLYSARGDTQYF. Written as DNA, the CDR3 is TGTGCCAGCAGCTTATATAGCGCAAGGGGGGATACGCAGTATTTT.

The rearrangement links TRBV4-2 to TRBJ1-6, with a weak D call TRBD1 (6 bases). The CDR3 is 17 residues long. Germline V CDR1 and CDR2: LGHNA, YNFKEQ. The V gene lost 0 bases and the J gene lost 6 bases, with 15 bases spanning the gap. The CDR3 DNA reads as TGTGCCAGCAGCCAAGATCGACGGACAGAGAGTAATTCACCCCTCCACTTT. Translation: CASSQDRRTESNSPLHF.